What follows are 13 T cell receptor beta chains derived from one specimen sequenced in a study of beta chain features in type 1 diabetes. Reverse transcription of all isolated RNA meant that expressed TCRB transcripts were sequenced. The table came from immunoSEQ multiplex PCR; TCRdb's copy has only in-frame clones and leaves some out. The profile covers roughly 300,000 clones, with about 13% appearing a single time and 0.015% to 0.02% taken by the ten largest. These receptors' targets are unknown. Study observations and caveats: Type 1 diabetes patients had TCRB CDR3s that were shorter (moderately but significantly so) in all four CD4+ subsets.

The sample taken for sequencing was naive CD4+ T cells from blood. The receptors come from a man between 25 and 39 years old with type 1 diabetes.

This clone was found a few times. V and J are TRBV6-5 and TRBJ1-1, with D tentatively TRBD1 (5 bases). CDR3 length: 12 amino acids. CDR1 MNHEY and CDR2 SVGAGI come from the germline V gene. With 2 bases removed from V and 4 bases from J, the gap between germline ends came to 5 bases. CDR3 region: CASSYTGTEAFF. The DNA of the CDR3 is TGTGCCAGCAGTTACACAGGCACTGAAGCTTTCTTT.

The rearrangement uses TRBV7-3 and TRBJ2-4, with D hard to call. V was cut by 6 bases and J by 3 bases, with 12 bases left in between. CDR3 length equals 14 residues. CDR1 is SGHTA, CDR2 FQGTGA, per germline. CDR3 region: CASRSIGVKNIQYF. In nucleotides, the CDR3 is TGTGCCAGCAGGTCCATTGGAGTCAAAAACATTCAGTACTTC.

This clone showed up just once. J is TRBJ2-7 and V is TRBV6-6; 11 bases are a match to TRBD1. CDR3 length: 13 residues. Germline lookup yields CDR1 MNHNY and CDR2 SVGAGI (reference sequence). V lost 6 bases and J lost 5; bases outside the gene matches: 3. Here the CDR3 DNA reads TGTGCCAGCAGACGGACAGGGGGCGACGAGCAGTACTTC. Encoded protein: CASRRTGGDEQYF.

V usage is TRBV5-4 and J usage is TRBJ2-3, with 9 bases matching TRBD1. From germline, CDR1 is SGHNT and CDR2 YYREEE (reference sequence). This CDR3 has 15 residues. V trimming: 0 bases; J trimming: 3 bases; junction bases outside the gene matches: 2. The CDR3 nucleotides are TGTGCCAGCAGCTTGGCAGGACAGGGGACAGATACGCAGTATTTT. Its protein is CASSLAGQGTDTQYF.

This clone was counted between two and nine times. This chain connects TRBV6-6 to TRBJ1-5; D might be TRBD1 (5 bases). This CDR3 contains 12 residues. Trimming took off 0 bases at V and 12 bases at J, with 9 bases between the two ends. Germline lookup yields CDR1 MNHNY and CDR2 SVGAGI (reference sequence). CDR3: CASSYSMGGQHF. The DNA for the CDR3 is TGTGCCAGCAGTTACTCGATGGGGGGCCAGCATTTT.

This clone was seen more than once but under ten times. V and J are TRBV29-1 and TRBJ1-1; D perhaps matches TRBD1 (5 bases). This CDR3 region has 12 residues. Germline CDR1 is SQVTM and CDR2 is ANQGSEA. Trimming pared 4 bases from V and 1 base from J, leaving 7 bases between. The CDR3 nucleotides are TGCAGCGTTGGACAGAAGAACACTGAAGCTTTCTTT. Its protein product is CSVGQKNTEAFF.

This clone has just a few counts. This rearrangement joins TRBV2 to TRBJ2-3; D not resolved. Trimming removed 4 bases at V and 1 base at J, with 12 bases between. CDR1 SNHLY and CDR2 FYNNEI come from the germline V gene. The CDR3 totals 15 residues. The CDR3 protein is CASSGIWSGTDTQYF. For the CDR3, the DNA is TGTGCCAGCAGTGGCATCTGGAGTGGCACAGATACGCAGTATTTT.

This clone was detected a few times. J is TRBJ1-2 and V is TRBV18; weak D call: TRBD1 (6 bases). Germline V gives CDR1 KGHSH, CDR2 LQKENI. V lost 6 bases and J 4 bases, leaving 15 bases between the germline ends. CDR3 length: 14 amino acids. CDR3 in DNA: TGTGCCAGCTCTCGGGGGGACACTGGCTATGGCTACACCTTC. Translation: CASSRGDTGYGYTF. Full variable domain (rest looked up from reference TRBV18 and TRBJ1-2): NAGVMQNPRHLVRRRGQEARLRCSPMKGHSHVYWYRQLPEEGLKFMVYLQKENIIDESGMPKERFSAEFPKEGPSILRIQQVVRGDSAAYFCASSRGDTGYGYTFGSGTRLTVV.

This chain uses TRBV29-1 with TRBJ2-3; weak D call: TRBD1 (5 bases). V lost 6 bases and J 4 bases, leaving 8 bases between the germline ends. Germline lookup yields CDR1 SQVTM and CDR2 ANQGSEA. The CDR3 is 11 residues long. CDR3 loop: CSVATADTQYF. The CDR3 DNA follows: TGCAGCGTGGCGACAGCAGATACGCAGTATTTT.

This clone came up once. The chain has TRBV30 and TRBJ1-4, with D uncertain. This CDR3 comprises 14 residues. Trimming shortened V by 1 base and J by 8 bases, and 14 bases separated the two germline ends. Germline V lookup: CDR1 GTSNPN, CDR2 SVGIG (reference sequence). CDR3 in amino acids: CAWSAVGVQEKLFF. The CDR3, as DNA: TGTGCCTGGAGTGCTGTCGGGGTCCAGGAAAAACTGTTTTTT.

The chain recombines TRBV9 with TRBJ1-3; D not resolved. This CDR3 has 16 residues. V was cut by 4 bases and J by 0 bases, with 14 bases left in between. Germline V gives CDR1 SGDLS, CDR2 YYNGEE. CDR3 coding DNA: TGTGCCAGCAGCTTTTCGTCGTCAGGCTCTGGAAACACCATATATTTT. This codes for CASSFSSSGSGNTIYF.

This sequence joins TRBV18 and TRBJ1-2; 7 bases are a match to TRBD1. The CDR3 is 13 residues long. V dropped 3 bases and J dropped 7; count of bases not matched to a gene: 5. Germline values: CDR1 KGHSH, CDR2 LQKENI. CDR3 DNA sequence: TGTGCCAGCTCACCGGAACAGGGGTCTGGCTACACCTTC. Protein: CASSPEQGSGYTF.

This chain connects TRBV6-5 to TRBJ2-7; 11 bases fit TRBD2. The CDR3 runs 15 residues. With V trimmed by 7 bases and J by 4 bases, 9 bases remained unmatched. Germline lookup yields CDR1 MNHEY and CDR2 SVGAGI. The CDR3 here is CASTATSGSGYEQYF. The CDR3 nucleotides read TGTGCCAGCACAGCCACTAGCGGGAGTGGGTACGAGCAGTACTTC.